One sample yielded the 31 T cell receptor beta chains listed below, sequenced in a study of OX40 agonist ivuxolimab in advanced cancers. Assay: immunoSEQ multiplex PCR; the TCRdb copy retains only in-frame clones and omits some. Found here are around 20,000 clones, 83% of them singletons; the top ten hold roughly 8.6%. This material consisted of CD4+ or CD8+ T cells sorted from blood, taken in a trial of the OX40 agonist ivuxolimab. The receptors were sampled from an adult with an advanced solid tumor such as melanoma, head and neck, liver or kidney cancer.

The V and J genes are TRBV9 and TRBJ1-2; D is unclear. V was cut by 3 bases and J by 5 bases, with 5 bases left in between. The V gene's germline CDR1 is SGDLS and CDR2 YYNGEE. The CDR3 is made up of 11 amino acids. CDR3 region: CASSDPYGYTF. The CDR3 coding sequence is TGTGCCAGCAGCGACCCGTATGGCTACACCTTC. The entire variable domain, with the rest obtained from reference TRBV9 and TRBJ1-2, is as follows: DSGVTQTPKHLITATGQRVTLRCSPRSGDLSVYWYQQSLDQGLQFLIQYYNGEERAKGNILERFSAQQFPDLHSELNLSSLELGDSALYFCASSDPYGYTFGSGTRLTVV.

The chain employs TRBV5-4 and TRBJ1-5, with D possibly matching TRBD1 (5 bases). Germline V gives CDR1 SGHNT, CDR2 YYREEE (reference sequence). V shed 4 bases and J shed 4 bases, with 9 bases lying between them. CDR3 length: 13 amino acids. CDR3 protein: CASSLGPNQPQHF. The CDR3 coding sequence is TGTGCCAGCAGCCTGGGGCCTAATCAGCCCCAGCATTTT.

The DNA for the CDR3 is TGCGCCAGCAGCCAATGGCGGGGGCCCCAAGAGACCCAGTACTTC. This gives the protein CASSQWRGPQETQYF. The chain employs TRBV4-3 and TRBJ2-5; maybe TRBD2 (7 bases). Per the germline V gene, CDR1 is LGHNA and CDR2 is YSLEER. Trimming removed 2 bases at V and 1 base at J, with 11 bases between. This CDR3 contains 15 residues.

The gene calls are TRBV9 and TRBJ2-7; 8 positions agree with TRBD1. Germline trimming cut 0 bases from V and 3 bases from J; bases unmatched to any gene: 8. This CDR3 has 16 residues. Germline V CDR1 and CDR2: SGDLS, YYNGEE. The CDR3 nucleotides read TGTGCCAGCAGCGTAGGCCCCACAGGGGGTAGCTACGAGCAGTACTTC. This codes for CASSVGPTGGSYEQYF.

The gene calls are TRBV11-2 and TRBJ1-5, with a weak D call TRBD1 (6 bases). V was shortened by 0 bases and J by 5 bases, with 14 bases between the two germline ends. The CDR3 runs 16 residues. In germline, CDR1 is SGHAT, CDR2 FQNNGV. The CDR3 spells CASSLDWGGGHQPQHF. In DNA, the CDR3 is TGTGCCAGCAGCTTAGATTGGGGTGGGGGGCATCAGCCCCAGCATTTT.

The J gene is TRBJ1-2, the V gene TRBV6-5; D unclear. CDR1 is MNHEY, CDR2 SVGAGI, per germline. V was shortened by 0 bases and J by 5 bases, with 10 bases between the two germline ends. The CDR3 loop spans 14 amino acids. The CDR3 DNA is TGTGCCAGCAGTTACTCGGACGGCGGGTATGGCTACACCTTC. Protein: CASSYSDGGYGYTF.

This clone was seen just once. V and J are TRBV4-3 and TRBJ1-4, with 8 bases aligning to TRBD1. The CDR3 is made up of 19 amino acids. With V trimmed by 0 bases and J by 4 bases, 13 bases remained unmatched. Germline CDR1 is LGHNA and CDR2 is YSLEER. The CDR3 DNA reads TGCGCCAGCAGCCAAGATCGGGGCAGGGGGCCGCTCGGTAATGAAAAACTGTTTTTT. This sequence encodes CASSQDRGRGPLGNEKLFF.

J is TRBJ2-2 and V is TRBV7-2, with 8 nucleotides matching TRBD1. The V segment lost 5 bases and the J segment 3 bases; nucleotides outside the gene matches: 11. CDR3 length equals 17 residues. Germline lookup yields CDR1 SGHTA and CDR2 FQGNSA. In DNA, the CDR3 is TGTGCCAGCAGCCGGGACAGGTTTCTTGAGGACACCGGGGAGCTGTTTTTT. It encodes CASSRDRFLEDTGELFF.

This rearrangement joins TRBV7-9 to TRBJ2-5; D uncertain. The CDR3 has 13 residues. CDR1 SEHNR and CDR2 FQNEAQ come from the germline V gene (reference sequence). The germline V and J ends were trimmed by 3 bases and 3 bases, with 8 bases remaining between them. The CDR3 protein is CASSFIIEETQYF. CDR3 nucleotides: TGTGCCAGCAGCTTTATAATAGAAGAGACCCAGTACTTC.

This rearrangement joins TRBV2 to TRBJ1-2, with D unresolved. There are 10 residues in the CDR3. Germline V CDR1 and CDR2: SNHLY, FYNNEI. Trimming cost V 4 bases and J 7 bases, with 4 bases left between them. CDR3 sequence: CASSVGGYTF. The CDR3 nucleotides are TGTGCCAGCAGTGTGGGTGGCTACACCTTC.

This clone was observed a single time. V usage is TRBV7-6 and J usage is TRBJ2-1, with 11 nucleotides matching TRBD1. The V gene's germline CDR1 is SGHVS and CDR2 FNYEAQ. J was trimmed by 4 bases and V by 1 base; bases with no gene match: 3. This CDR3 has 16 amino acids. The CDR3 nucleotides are TGTGCCAGCAGCTTAGGGACAGGGGGCGTTTACAATGAGCAGTTCTTC. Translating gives CASSLGTGGVYNEQFF.

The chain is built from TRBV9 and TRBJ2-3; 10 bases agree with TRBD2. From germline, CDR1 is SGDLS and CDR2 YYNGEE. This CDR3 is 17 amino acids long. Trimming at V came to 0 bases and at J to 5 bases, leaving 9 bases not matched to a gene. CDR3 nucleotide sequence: TGTGCCAGCAGCGTAGGGGTAGCGGGGGGTTCGGAAGATACGCAGTATTTT. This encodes CASSVGVAGGSEDTQYF.

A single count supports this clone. Here the CDR3 DNA reads TGTGCCAGCAGTTACCCCGAGGGTATCTATGGCTACACCTTC. Protein: CASSYPEGIYGYTF. The chain is built from TRBV6-5 and TRBJ1-2; D gene ambiguous. The V gene's germline CDR1 is MNHEY and CDR2 SVGAGI. The CDR3 has 14 amino acids. Between the trimmed V and J ends, which lost 2 bases and 4 bases, there was a span of 11 bases.

The DNA for the CDR3 is TGTGCCAGCAGCCAAGGGGATCAGCCCCAGCATTTT. This encodes CASSQGDQPQHF. The rearrangement uses TRBV4-2 and TRBJ1-5, with no clear D. The CDR3 is 12 residues long. Trimming stripped 1 base from V and 5 bases from J, with 3 bases between. From germline, CDR1 is LGHNA and CDR2 YNFKEQ.

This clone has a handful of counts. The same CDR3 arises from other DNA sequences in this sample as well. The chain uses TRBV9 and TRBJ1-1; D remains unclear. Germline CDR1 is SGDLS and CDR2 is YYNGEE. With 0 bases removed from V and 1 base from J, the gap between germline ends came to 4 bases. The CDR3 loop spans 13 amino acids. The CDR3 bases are TGTGCCAGCAGCGTAGTAAGGAACACTGAAGCTTTCTTT. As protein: CASSVVRNTEAFF.

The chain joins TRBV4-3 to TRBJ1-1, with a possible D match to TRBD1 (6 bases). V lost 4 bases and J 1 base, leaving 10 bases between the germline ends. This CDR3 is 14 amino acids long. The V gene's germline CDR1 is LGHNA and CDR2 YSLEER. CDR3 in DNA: TGCGCCAGCAGCCCGACCAGGGGGAACACTGAAGCTTTCTTT. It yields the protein CASSPTRGNTEAFF.

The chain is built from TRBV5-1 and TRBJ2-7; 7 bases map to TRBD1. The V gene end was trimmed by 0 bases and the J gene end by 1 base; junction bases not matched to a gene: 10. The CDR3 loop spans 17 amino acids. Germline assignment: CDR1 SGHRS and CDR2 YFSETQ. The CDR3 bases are TGCGCCAGCAGCTTGGAATTTCCCGGGACAGAGTCCTACGAGCAGTACTTC. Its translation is CASSLEFPGTESYEQYF.

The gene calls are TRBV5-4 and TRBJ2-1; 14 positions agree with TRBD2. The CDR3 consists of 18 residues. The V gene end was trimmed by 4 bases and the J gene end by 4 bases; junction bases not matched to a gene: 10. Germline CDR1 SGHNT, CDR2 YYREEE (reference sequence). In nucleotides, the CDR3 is TGTGCCAGCAGCCCGACGACTAGCGGGGGGGCCGTGTACAATGAGCAGTTCTTC. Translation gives CASSPTTSGGAVYNEQFF.

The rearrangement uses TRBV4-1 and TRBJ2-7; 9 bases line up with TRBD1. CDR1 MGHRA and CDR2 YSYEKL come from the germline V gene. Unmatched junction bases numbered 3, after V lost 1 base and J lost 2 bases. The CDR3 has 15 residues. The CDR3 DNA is TGCGCCAGCAGCCAAGGGGACAGGGTTACCTACGAGCAGTACTTC. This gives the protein CASSQGDRVTYEQYF.

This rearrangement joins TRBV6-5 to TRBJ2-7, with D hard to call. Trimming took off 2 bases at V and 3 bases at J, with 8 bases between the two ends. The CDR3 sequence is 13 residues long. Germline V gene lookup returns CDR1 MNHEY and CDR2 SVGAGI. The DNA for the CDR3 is TGTGCCAGCAGTTACGGATGGAACTACGAGCAGTACTTC. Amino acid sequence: CASSYGWNYEQYF.

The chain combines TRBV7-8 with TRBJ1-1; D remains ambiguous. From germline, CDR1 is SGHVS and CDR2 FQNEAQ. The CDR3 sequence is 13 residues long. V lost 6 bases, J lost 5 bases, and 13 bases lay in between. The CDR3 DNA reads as TGTGCCAGCAGTTTTTGGGGAACAACTGAAGCTTTCTTT. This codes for CASSFWGTTEAFF.

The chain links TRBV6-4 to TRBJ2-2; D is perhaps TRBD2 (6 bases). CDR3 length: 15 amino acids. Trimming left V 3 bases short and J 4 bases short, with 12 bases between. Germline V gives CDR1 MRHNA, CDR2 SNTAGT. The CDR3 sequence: CASSDSSGSTGELFF. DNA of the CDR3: TGTGCCAGCAGTGATAGTAGCGGCAGCACCGGGGAGCTGTTTTTT.

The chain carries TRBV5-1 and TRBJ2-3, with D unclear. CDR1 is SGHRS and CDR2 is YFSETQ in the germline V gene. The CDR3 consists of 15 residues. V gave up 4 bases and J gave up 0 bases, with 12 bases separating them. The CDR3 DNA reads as TGCGCCAGCAGCCTTGGGATCGCTAGCACAGATACGCAGTATTTT. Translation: CASSLGIASTDTQYF.

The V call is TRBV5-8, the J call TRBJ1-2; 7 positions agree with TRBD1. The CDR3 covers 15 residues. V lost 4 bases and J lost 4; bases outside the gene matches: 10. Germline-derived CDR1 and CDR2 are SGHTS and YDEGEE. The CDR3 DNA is TGTGCCAGCAGCCCAGGACAGGCCTCGGGCTATGGCTACACCTTC. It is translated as CASSPGQASGYGYTF.

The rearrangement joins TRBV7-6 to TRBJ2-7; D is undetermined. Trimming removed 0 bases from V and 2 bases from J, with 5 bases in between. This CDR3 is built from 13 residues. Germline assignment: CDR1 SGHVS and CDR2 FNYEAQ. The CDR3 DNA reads TGTGCCAGCAGCTTAGCGGGCACCTACGAGCAGTACTTC. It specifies CASSLAGTYEQYF. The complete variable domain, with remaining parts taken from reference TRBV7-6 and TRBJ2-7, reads GAGVSQSPRYKVTKRGQDVALRCDPISGHVSLYWYRQALGQGPEFLTYFNYEAQQDKSGLPNDRFSAERPEGSISTLTIQRTEQRDSAMYRCASSLAGTYEQYFGPGTRLTVT.

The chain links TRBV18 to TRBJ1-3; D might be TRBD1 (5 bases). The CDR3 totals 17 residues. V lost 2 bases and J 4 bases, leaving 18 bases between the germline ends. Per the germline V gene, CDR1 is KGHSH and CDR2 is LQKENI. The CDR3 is CASSPLGESSSGNTIYF. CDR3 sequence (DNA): TGTGCCAGCTCACCATTAGGGGAATCCTCTTCCGGAAACACCATATATTTT.

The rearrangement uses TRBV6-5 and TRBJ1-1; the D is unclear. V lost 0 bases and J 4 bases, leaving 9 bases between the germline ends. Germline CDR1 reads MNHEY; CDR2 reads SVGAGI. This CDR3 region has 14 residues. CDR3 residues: CASSYSQTGTEAFF. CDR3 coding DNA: TGTGCCAGCAGTTACTCTCAAACGGGCACTGAAGCTTTCTTT.

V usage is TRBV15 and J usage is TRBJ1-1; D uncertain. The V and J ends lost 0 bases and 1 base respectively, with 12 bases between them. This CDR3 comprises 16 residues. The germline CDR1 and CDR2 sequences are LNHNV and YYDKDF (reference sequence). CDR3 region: CATSRDREGTNTEAFF. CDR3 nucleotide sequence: TGTGCCACCAGCAGAGATCGGGAGGGAACGAACACTGAAGCTTTCTTT. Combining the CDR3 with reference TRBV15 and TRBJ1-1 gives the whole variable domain DAMVIQNPRYQVTQFGKPVTLSCSQTLNHNVMYWYQQKSSQAPKLLFHYYDKDFNNEADTPDNFQSRRPNTSFCFLDIRSPGLGDTAMYLCATSRDREGTNTEAFFGQGTRLTVV.

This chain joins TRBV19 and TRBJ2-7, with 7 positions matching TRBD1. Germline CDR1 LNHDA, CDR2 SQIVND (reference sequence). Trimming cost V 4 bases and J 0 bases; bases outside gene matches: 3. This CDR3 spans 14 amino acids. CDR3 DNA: TGTGCCAGTAGTACCCGGGACAGCTCCTACGAGCAGTACTTC. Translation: CASSTRDSSYEQYF.

The CDR3 DNA reads as TGTGCCAGCAGCTTGAGGCTGTTAGTCGACAGTCTCAATTCACCCCTCCACTTT. It translates to CASSLRLLVDSLNSPLHF. V usage is TRBV7-8 and J usage is TRBJ1-6; D possibly corresponds to TRBD1 (5 bases). The CDR3 contains 18 residues. Germline V lookup: CDR1 SGHVS, CDR2 FQNEAQ. V shed 3 bases and J shed 7 bases, with 22 bases lying between them. Variable domain in full (rest from reference TRBV7-8 and TRBJ1-6): GAGVSQSPRYKVAKRGQDVALRCDPISGHVSLFWYQQALGQGPEFLTYFQNEAQLDKSGLPSDRFFAERPEGSVSTLKIQRTQQEDSAVYLCASSLRLLVDSLNSPLHFGNGTRLTVT.

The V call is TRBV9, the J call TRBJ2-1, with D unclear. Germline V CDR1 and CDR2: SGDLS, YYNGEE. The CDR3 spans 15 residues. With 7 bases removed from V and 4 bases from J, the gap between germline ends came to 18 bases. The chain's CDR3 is CASEPDGVPYNEQFF. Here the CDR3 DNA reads TGTGCCAGCGAACCAGACGGAGTACCTTACAATGAGCAGTTCTTC.